Listed here are 11 T cell receptor beta chains from one sample, sequenced in a study of vaccination and CD4 T cells after COVID-19. Time point denoted: late sampling 161 to 241 days after vaccination in a few convalescent patients. The sample's treatment: approximately 10-day PBMC culture with coronavirus spike peptide pools or control peptides (ViraFEST assay). The antigens for these receptors are not known. The Oncomine TCR Beta short-read assay was what sequenced the DNA obtained from cultured CD4+ T cells. Each CDR3 protein gets one entry after TCRdb re-called the PCR reads with MiXCR. The sample holds about 20,000 distinct CDR3 sequences; approximately 42% are singletons and the top ten take 9.9%. Here the sequenced sample was CD4+ T cells from blood, cultured in vitro, taken about 7 months after SARS-CoV-2 vaccination. These receptors were taken from a human donor who had recovered from COVID-19.

The rearrangement joins TRBV4-1 to TRBJ2-7; 11 bases are a match to TRBD2. The CDR3 is made up of 18 amino acids. Germline V gene data show CDR1 as MGHRA and CDR2 as YSYEKL. Losses at the gene ends were 3 bases for V and 0 bases for J; bases not matched to a gene: 10. CDR3 in amino acids: CASSQSSGRSSPSYEQYF. Here the CDR3 DNA reads TGCGCCAGCAGCCAGTCTAGCGGGAGGAGTTCCCCCTCCTACGAGCAGTACTTC.

This clonotype has more than one count but fewer than ten. This chain links TRBV6-1 with TRBJ2-7; 11 bases are shared with TRBD2. In germline, CDR1 is MNHNS, CDR2 SASEGT. V shed 6 bases and J 2 bases; nucleotides not matched to a gene: 0. The CDR3 extends over 13 amino acids. CDR3 amino acids: CASRLAGAYEQYF. CDR3 in DNA: TGTGCCAGCAGACTAGCGGGAGCCTACGAGCAGTACTTC.

This clonotype was observed a few times. The chain employs TRBV27 and TRBJ2-1; 8 positions match TRBD1. Germline assignment: CDR1 MNHEY and CDR2 SMNVEV (reference sequence). The CDR3 length is 14 residues. V lost 5 bases, J lost 5 bases, and 5 bases stayed unmatched. CDR3 protein: CASSRQGLDNEQFF. For the CDR3, the DNA is TGTGCCAGCAGTAGACAGGGGCTCGACAATGAGCAGTTCTTC.

V is TRBV28 and J is TRBJ1-5, with D possibly TRBD1 on 5 matching bases. The CDR3 spans 15 residues. Trimming shortened V by 5 bases and J by 3 bases, and 14 bases separated the two germline ends. Germline CDR1 is MDHEN and CDR2 is SYDVKM. In DNA, the CDR3 is TGTGCCAGCAGTCCCGGCGGGGGGAACAATCAGCCCCAGCATTTT. It codes for CASSPGGGNNQPQHF.

This clonotype was observed a few times. The V call is TRBV6-1, the J call TRBJ1-5; D uncertain. Germline V gene lookup returns CDR1 MNHNS and CDR2 SASEGT. The germline V and J ends were trimmed by 7 bases and 1 base, with 14 bases remaining between them. CDR3 length: 15 residues. In nucleotides, the CDR3 is TGTGCCAGCAAGCCGGAACTAGGGAGCAATCAGCCCCAGCATTTT. Protein sequence: CASKPELGSNQPQHF.

The chain has TRBV7-8 and TRBJ1-1, with D perhaps matching TRBD1 (5 bases). Germline V gene sequence: CDR1 SGHVS, CDR2 FQNEAQ. There are 13 residues in the CDR3. The V gene lost 1 base and the J gene lost 6 bases, with 9 bases spanning the gap. The CDR3 spells CASSLVGGAEAFF. The DNA of the CDR3 is TGTGCCAGCAGCTTAGTGGGAGGGGCTGAAGCTTTCTTT.

This clonotype was seen a handful of times. This rearrangement joins TRBV28 to TRBJ1-5; weak D call: TRBD1 (5 bases). The CDR3 covers 19 residues. The germline V and J ends were trimmed by 1 base and 0 bases, with 19 bases remaining between them. Germline loops: CDR1 MDHEN, CDR2 SYDVKM. CDR3 bases: TGTGCCAGCAGTTTATCCAGGGCTAGGACGGGATATAGCAATCAGCCCCAGCATTTT. Protein product: CASSLSRARTGYSNQPQHF.

In its sample, this clonotype was seen a few times. The chain uses TRBV20-1 and TRBJ1-2, with D possibly TRBD1 on 6 matching bases. This CDR3 has 17 amino acids. Per germline, CDR1 DFQATT and CDR2 SNEGSKA (reference sequence). Trimming took off 4 bases at V and 4 bases at J, with 25 bases between the two ends. For the CDR3, the DNA is TGCAGTGCTACGGGGAACGCGCTAGGGGGAGGGCCCTATGGCTACACCTTC. Encoded protein: CSATGNALGGGPYGYTF.

This clonotype was observed a few times. The chain joins TRBV7-9 to TRBJ2-2; D not resolved. Trimming cost V 1 base and J 6 bases, with 6 bases left between them. The V gene's germline CDR1 is SEHNR and CDR2 FQNEAQ (reference sequence). The CDR3 is made up of 13 amino acids. The CDR3: CASSLEVAGELFF. The CDR3 DNA reads as TGTGCCAGCAGCTTAGAGGTGGCCGGGGAGCTGTTTTTT.

This clonotype was seen more than once but under ten times. The chain combines TRBV15 with TRBJ1-2; D is uncertain. CDR3 length: 14 residues. Germline values: CDR1 LNHNV, CDR2 YYDKDF (reference sequence). Trimming left V 0 bases short and J 4 bases short, with 9 bases between. For the CDR3, the DNA is TGTGCCACCAGCAGAGAGGCTCTCTCCTATGGCTACACCTTC. Residues: CATSREALSYGYTF. Drawing the rest from reference TRBV15 and TRBJ1-2, the complete variable domain is DAMVIQNPRYQVTQFGKPVTLSCSQTLNHNVMYWYQQKSSQAPKLLFHYYDKDFNNEADTPDNFQSRRPNTSFCFLDIRSPGLGDTAMYLCATSREALSYGYTFGSGTRLTVV.

The V call is TRBV2, the J call TRBJ2-5; D is uncertain. The CDR3 has 14 residues. The V and J ends lost 6 bases and 2 bases respectively, with 13 bases between them. CDR1 is SNHLY, CDR2 FYNNEI, per germline. The CDR3 spells CASSERGLQETQYF. The DNA for the CDR3 is TGTGCCAGCAGCGAACGAGGTCTACAAGAGACCCAGTACTTC.